One T cell receptor beta chain is described in this entry. Per the original data handling: Nucleated cell counts were estimated from reference gene primer amplification. Repertoires were generated with immunoSEQ multiplex PCR, while TCRdb's copy carries only in-frame clones and drops some. The V and J calls and clone size come from that table; D and trimming were worked out from the DNA. This repertoire shows 250,000 or so clones, approximately 85% found once; its top ten account for roughly 2%. This sample is drawn from a study of blood T cell repertoires in COVID-19. Cohorts were determined from participant-reported clinical history. The sample comprised PBMCs or T cells enriched from blood (not recorded which). The TCR comes from a woman aged 50 to 60 who had recovered from COVID-19.

CDR3 region: CASRYRGYNTEAFF. Written as DNA, the CDR3 is TGTGCCAGTAGATACAGGGGATATAACACTGAAGCTTTCTTT. The J gene is TRBJ1-1, the V gene TRBV19; the match to TRBD1 covers 7 bases. Germline values: CDR1 LNHDA, CDR2 SQIVND (reference sequence). The junction had 6 bases not matched to a gene; V was cut back by 6 bases and J by 2 bases. The CDR3 contains 14 residues.